This record covers a single T cell receptor beta chain. The clone's antigen remains unknown. The input lacks base qualities; no much larger clone sits a single base away. The data originate from a study of blood T cell repertoires in COVID-19 (TCRdb year 2020). Describing the broader study: Collaborator samples came from the United States, Italy and Spain and covered acute and convalescent phases of COVID-19. The sample metadata nearly always contained a de-identified subject ID, COVID-19 status, age in years and sex. The samples were drawn from two sources: the first 160 participants of the ongoing ImmuneRACE study, and 1,000 to 1,500 subjects contributed by 6 global collaborators. Where HLA class I and class II types were available, the types were taken from metadata supplied by the sample provider, not from assay-based typing. The repertoires were released in a freely available public database intended as a resource for research on the immune response to SARS-CoV-2. The prospective study material was composed of cDNA or gDNA derived from T cells, B-cell-depleted T cells, or PBMCs. The dataset comprised deeply sampled blood TCRbeta repertoires from subjects exposed to, actively infected with, or recovered from COVID-19.

The immunoSEQ Assay, a bias-controlled multiplex PCR, was used to amplify TCRbeta CDR3 regions from genomic DNA. For the original study's pipeline: The number of nucleated cells in each sample was estimated from the amplification of reference gene primers within the assay. To quantify the absolute abundance of each unique TCRbeta CDR3 rearrangement, sequence reads were collapsed and filtered. For each sample, productive Simpson clonality was calculated as the square root of Simpson's diversity index over productive rearrangements. In its TCRdb copy, this immuneACCESS table keeps in-frame sequences only and misses some clones. Where compared with another copy, unresolved V genes explain less than half of these, and the others have no known cause. The V and J calls and clone size are taken from that table; D and trimming were inferred from the DNA. This sample holds around 270,000 clones; around 87% were observed only once. 2% to 2.5% of the sample is taken by the ten largest.

Whole blood was collected in K2EDTA tubes by collaborating institutions according to the institutions' own protocols. Collaborator samples were shipped for TCRbeta analysis as frozen whole blood, isolated PBMCs, or DNA extracted from either sample type. The germline V gene encodes CDR1 SGHRS and CDR2 YFSETQ. The V and J ends are trimmed by 4 bases and 1 base, leaving 11 bases between them. Reading from cysteine to phenylalanine, the CDR3 counts 14 amino acids. Only the CDR3 part of the read is kept: 42 bases, read in frame from the first base. The full study reports these points: The amount of clinical and demographic metadata varied by source and participant and was provided uncurated.

Sequenced: peripheral blood. The chain uses TRBV5-1 and TRBJ1-1; TRBD1 might be the D gene, on 5 matching bases. This TCR was sampled from a woman between 45 and 65 years old with acute or convalescent COVID-19. The bases are TGCGCCAGCAGCCACCCGACAGCGAACACTGAAGCTTTCTTT. Its translation is CASSHPTANTEAFF.